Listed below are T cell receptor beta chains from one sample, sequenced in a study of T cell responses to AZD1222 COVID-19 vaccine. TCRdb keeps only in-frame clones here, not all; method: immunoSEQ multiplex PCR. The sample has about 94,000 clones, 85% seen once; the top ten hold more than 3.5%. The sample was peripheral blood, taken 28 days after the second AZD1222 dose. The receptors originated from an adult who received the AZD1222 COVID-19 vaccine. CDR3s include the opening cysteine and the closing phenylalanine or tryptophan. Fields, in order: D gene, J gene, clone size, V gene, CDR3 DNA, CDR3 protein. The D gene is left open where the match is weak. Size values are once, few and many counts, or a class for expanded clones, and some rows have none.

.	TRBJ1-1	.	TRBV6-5	TGTGCCAGCAGTTACGGGCAGGGAAGGTGGACTGAAGCTTTCTTT	CASSYGQGRWTEAFF
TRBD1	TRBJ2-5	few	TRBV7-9	TGTGCCAGCAGCTCATACAGGGGTCAAGAGACCCAGTACTTC	CASSSYRGQETQYF
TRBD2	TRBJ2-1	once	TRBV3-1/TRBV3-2	TGTGCCAGCAGCCCGGGACTAGCGTCCAATGAGCAGTTCTTC	CASSPGLASNEQFF
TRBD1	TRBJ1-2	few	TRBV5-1	TGCGCCAGCAGCTTTTCCGGGACAGGGGCCGATTCCCATGGCTACACCTTC	CASSFSGTGADSHGYTF
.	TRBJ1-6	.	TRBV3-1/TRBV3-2	TGTGCCAGCAGCCAAGAAGGTAGTTCACCCCTCCACTTT	CASSQEGSSPLHF
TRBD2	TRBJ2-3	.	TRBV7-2	TGTGCCAGCAGCTTATCCGGGACTAGCGGGGGTAACACAGATACGCAGTATTTT	CASSLSGTSGGNTDTQYF
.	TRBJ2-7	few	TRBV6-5	TGTGCCAGCATGACGGGGGCCCCCTACGAGCAGTACTTC	CASMTGAPYEQYF
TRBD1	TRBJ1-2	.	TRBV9	TGTGCCAGCAGCGTAGGGGAGGGGGCGGCCTATGGCTACACCTTC	CASSVGEGAAYGYTF
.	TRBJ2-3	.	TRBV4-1	TGCGCCAGCAGCCAAGCCCCCGGGTCCCCCCTGGATTTT	CASSQAPGSPLDF
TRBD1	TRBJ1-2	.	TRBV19	TGTGCCAGTACCCCGTCCCGGGACAGGGGGTACTATGGCTACACCTTC	CASTPSRDRGYYGYTF
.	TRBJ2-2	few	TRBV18	TGTGCCAGCTCACAGGTTCCCAACACCGGGGAGCTGTTTTTT	CASSQVPNTGELFF
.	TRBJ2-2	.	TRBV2	TGTGCCAGCAGTGAATATAAGGGGGCGAACACCGGGGAGCTGTTTTTT	CASSEYKGANTGELFF
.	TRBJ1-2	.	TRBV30	TGTGCCTGCCCCGGAATAATCTATGGCTACACCTTC	CACPGIIYGYTF
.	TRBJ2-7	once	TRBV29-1	TGCAGCGTTGGCATAACCTACGAGCAGTACTTC	CSVGITYEQYF
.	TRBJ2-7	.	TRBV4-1	TGCGCCAGCAGCCAAGGATTCCCCTCCCCCTCCTACGAGCAGTACTTC	CASSQGFPSPSYEQYF
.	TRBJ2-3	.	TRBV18	TGTGCCAGCTCCCCCAGCACAGATACGCAGTATTTT	CASSPSTDTQYF
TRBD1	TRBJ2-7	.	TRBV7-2	TGTGCCAGCAGCGCCTCCGGGACAGGGGGTGGTAGGCAGTACTTC	CASSASGTGGGRQYF
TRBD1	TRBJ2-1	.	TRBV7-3	TGTGCCAGCAGCTACAGGGGAGCCAATGAGCAGTTCTTC	CASSYRGANEQFF
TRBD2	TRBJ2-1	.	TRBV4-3	TGCGCCAGCAGCCAAGGACTAGCGGGCGGCAATGAGCAGTTCTTC	CASSQGLAGGNEQFF
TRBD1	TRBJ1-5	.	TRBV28	TGTGCCAGCAGCATCTCAGGGGGGGTTGGGCCCCAGCATTTT	CASSISGGVGPQHF
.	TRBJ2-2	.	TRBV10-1	TGCGCCAGCAGTGGGTTAGGACGGGGCGGGGAGCTGTTTTTT	CASSGLGRGGELFF
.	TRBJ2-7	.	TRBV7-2	TGTGCCAGCAGCTTAGCCCCTTACCGGGTCAGGACCAGTTTTTACGAGCAGTACTTC	CASSLAPYRVRTSFYEQYF
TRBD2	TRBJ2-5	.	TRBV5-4	TGTGCCAGCAGCCTGACGGGCGGTAGGGAGGGGACCCAGTACTTC	CASSLTGGREGTQYF
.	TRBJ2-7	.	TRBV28	TGTGCCAGCAGTTACCAGGGTTTTCAGTACGAGCAGTACTTC	CASSYQGFQYEQYF
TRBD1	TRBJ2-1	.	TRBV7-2	TGTGCCAGCAGCGCCTGGACAGGAATTGGGTTCTTC	CASSAWTGIGFF
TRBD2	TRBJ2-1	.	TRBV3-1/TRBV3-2	TGTGCCAGCAGCCAAACGGGGCGGGAGTGGCAGTTCTTC	CASSQTGREWQFF
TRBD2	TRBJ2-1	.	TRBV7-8	TGTGCCAGCAGCGTTATCCCCGGGGGGGCTTCCTACAATGAGCAGTTCTTC	CASSVIPGGASYNEQFF
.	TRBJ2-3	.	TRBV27	TGTGCCAGCACCTCGGGGGCCACAGATACGCAGTATTTT	CASTSGATDTQYF
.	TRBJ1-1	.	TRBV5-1	TGCGCCAGCAGCTTGGCGGCAGGTGTTGACACTGAAGCTTTCTTT	CASSLAAGVDTEAFF
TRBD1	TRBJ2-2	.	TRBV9	TGTGCCAGCAGCGTAACAGGGGCAGGCCCCGGGGAGCTGTTTTTT	CASSVTGAGPGELFF
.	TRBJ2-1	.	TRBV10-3	TGTGCCATCAGTGACCGGGGCAATGAGCAGTTCTTC	CAISDRGNEQFF
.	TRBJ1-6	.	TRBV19	TGTGCCAGTAGTATCGGCCCGAATTCACCCCTCCACTTT	CASSIGPNSPLHF
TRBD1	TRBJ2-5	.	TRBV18	TGTGCCAGCTCACCCCCCCCGCAGGGGGCCCAAGAGACCCAGTACTTC	CASSPPPQGAQETQYF
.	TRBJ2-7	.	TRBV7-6	TGTGCCAGCAGCTTAAGGCCGGCGAGCTCCTACGAGCAGTACTTC	CASSLRPASSYEQYF
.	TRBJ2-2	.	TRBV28	TGTGCCAGCATAGCCAGTCAGAGCACCGGGGAGCTGTTTTTT	CASIASQSTGELFF